These T cell receptor beta chains were read from a single sample in a study of cytotoxic CD8 clonotypes in ibrutinib-treated CLL. Clones were read by immunoSEQ multiplex PCR, and TCRdb kept only the in-frame ones, dropping some. In the table there are a few hundred thousand clones, about 80% of which are singletons. This sample comprised PBMCs, obtained before ibrutinib treatment. Receptor source: a human donor with chronic lymphocytic leukemia. CDR3s include the opening cysteine and the closing phenylalanine or tryptophan. The order of the fields is clone size, D gene, V gene, J gene, CDR3 protein, CDR3 DNA. The D gene is left open where the match is weak. The size field is filled for only some rows; it gives once, few, many or a size class.

size: NA
D: NA
V: TRBV19
J: TRBJ2-6
CDR3: CASSWSTATTSGANVLTF
DNA: TGTGCCAGTAGTTGGAGTACAGCAACCACCTCTGGGGCCAACGTCCTGACTTTC

size: NA
D: NA
V: TRBV2
J: TRBJ1-2
CDR3: CASRSQGHYGYTF
DNA: TGTGCCAGCAGATCTCAGGGACACTATGGCTACACCTTC

size: NA
D: NA
V: TRBV7-2
J: TRBJ2-7
CDR3: CASSLGSAVTYEQYF
DNA: TGTGCCAGCAGCTTAGGCTCAGCGGTGACCTACGAGCAGTACTTC

size: few
D: TRBD1
V: TRBV5-1
J: TRBJ1-2
CDR3: CASSLFGTGGYTF
DNA: TGCGCCAGCAGCTTGTTCGGGACAGGGGGCTACACCTTC

size: NA
D: TRBD2
V: TRBV7-2
J: TRBJ2-1
CDR3: CASSSPTSGSYSYNEQFF
DNA: TGTGCCAGCAGCTCCCCAACTAGCGGGAGCTACTCCTACAATGAGCAGTTCTTC

size: once
D: TRBD1
V: TRBV6-5
J: TRBJ2-7
CDR3: CASRNLPGQMYEQYF
DNA: TGTGCCAGCAGAAACCTACCGGGACAGATGTACGAGCAGTACTTC

size: few
D: NA
V: TRBV9
J: TRBJ1-3
CDR3: CASSVVPGGAGGNTIYF
DNA: TGTGCCAGCAGCGTAGTACCCGGGGGCGCAGGAGGAAACACCATATATTTT

size: NA
D: NA
V: TRBV6-1
J: TRBJ2-3
CDR3: CASSEGWTTRADTQYF
DNA: TGTGCCAGCAGTGAAGGATGGACGACTCGGGCAGATACGCAGTATTTT

size: NA
D: NA
V: TRBV11-2
J: TRBJ2-1
CDR3: CASSLDGTSYNEQFF
DNA: TGTGCCAGCAGCTTAGACGGGACCAGCTACAATGAGCAGTTCTTC

size: NA
D: NA
V: TRBV16
J: TRBJ2-5
CDR3: CASSQSGLTKETQYF
DNA: TGTGCCAGCAGCCAATCAGGGCTAACCAAAGAGACCCAGTACTTC

size: NA
D: NA
V: TRBV4-2
J: TRBJ1-4
CDR3: CASSRVQGSDEKLFF
DNA: TGTGCCAGCAGCCGCGTACAGGGCTCGGATGAAAAACTGTTTTTT

size: NA
D: TRBD2
V: TRBV7-6
J: TRBJ2-5
CDR3: CASSLLASGIETQYF
DNA: TGTGCCAGCAGCTTACTGGCTAGCGGGATTGAGACCCAGTACTTC

size: many
D: NA
V: TRBV7-9
J: TRBJ1-1
CDR3: CASRKDITNTEAFF
DNA: TGTGCCAGCAGGAAGGACATTACGAACACTGAAGCTTTCTTT

size: once
D: TRBD2
V: TRBV7-2
J: TRBJ2-1
CDR3: CASSSPGLALNEQFF
DNA: TGTGCCAGCAGCTCCCCGGGACTAGCCCTTAATGAGCAGTTCTTC

size: once
D: TRBD1
V: TRBV7-7
J: TRBJ2-3
CDR3: CASSLQSGGIDTQYF
DNA: TGTGCTAGCAGCCTACAATCAGGGGGCATAGATACGCAGTATTTT

size: once
D: TRBD2
V: TRBV6-4
J: TRBJ2-1
CDR3: CASSDTIGLAGAYNEQFF
DNA: TGTGCCAGCAGTGACACGATTGGACTAGCGGGAGCATACAATGAGCAGTTCTTC

size: NA
D: NA
V: TRBV7-7
J: TRBJ2-7
CDR3: CASSPVGGSEQYF
DNA: TGTGCCAGCAGCCCCGTGGGAGGAAGCGAGCAGTACTTC

size: NA
D: NA
V: TRBV7-9
J: TRBJ1-1
CDR3: CASSPRFGVGSTEAFF
DNA: TGTGCCAGCAGCCCCCGATTCGGGGTAGGGAGCACTGAAGCTTTCTTT

size: NA
D: TRBD2
V: TRBV6-6
J: TRBJ2-7
CDR3: CASSYGLAHEQYF
DNA: TGTGCCAGCAGTTACGGACTAGCCCACGAGCAGTACTTC

size: NA
D: TRBD2
V: TRBV4-3
J: TRBJ2-1
CDR3: CASSQPGLENEQFF
DNA: TGCGCCAGCAGCCAACCGGGACTAGAAAATGAGCAGTTCTTC

size: NA
D: NA
V: TRBV18
J: TRBJ2-5
CDR3: CASSPWPVKETQYF
DNA: TGTGCCAGCTCACCATGGCCAGTAAAAGAGACCCAGTACTTC

size: NA
D: NA
V: TRBV2
J: TRBJ1-2
CDR3: CASLPGRGNGYTF
DNA: TGTGCCAGCCTCCCCGGGCGAGGAAATGGCTACACCTTC

size: NA
D: TRBD2
V: TRBV5-1
J: TRBJ2-5
CDR3: CASSLGTSGKETQYF
DNA: TGCGCCAGCAGCTTGGGGACTAGCGGGAAAGAGACCCAGTACTTC

size: NA
D: TRBD2
V: TRBV10-1
J: TRBJ2-7
CDR3: CASSESEREVDEQYF
DNA: TGCGCCAGCAGTGAGTCAGAGCGGGAGGTTGACGAGCAGTACTTC

size: NA
D: NA
V: TRBV6-1
J: TRBJ1-2
CDR3: CASGNLGYTF
DNA: TGTGCCAGCGGGAATCTGGGCTACACCTTC

size: NA
D: TRBD2
V: TRBV13
J: TRBJ2-3
CDR3: CASSIRTSKSTDTQYF
DNA: TGTGCCAGCAGCATACGGACTAGCAAGAGCACAGATACGCAGTATTTT

size: NA
D: NA
V: TRBV5-4
J: TRBJ2-1
CDR3: CASSRRDYNEQFF
DNA: TGTGCCAGCAGCCGCCGGGACTACAATGAGCAGTTCTTC

size: NA
D: NA
V: TRBV27
J: TRBJ1-1
CDR3: CASSFLPGQRNTEAFF
DNA: TGTGCCAGCAGTTTTCTTCCCGGACAGCGGAACACTGAAGCTTTCTTT

size: NA
D: TRBD2
V: TRBV7-9
J: TRBJ2-7
CDR3: CASSLAVTSGGSSYEQYF
DNA: TGTGCCAGCAGCTTAGCGGTAACTAGCGGGGGTTCCTCCTACGAGCAGTACTTC

size: NA
D: TRBD1
V: TRBV18
J: TRBJ2-7
CDR3: CASSPRGTGTYEQYF
DNA: TGTGCCAGCTCACCCCGAGGGACAGGAACCTACGAGCAGTACTTC

size: NA
D: NA
V: TRBV7-8
J: TRBJ2-1
CDR3: CASATTGGDEQFF
DNA: TGTGCCAGCGCGACCACAGGAGGCGATGAGCAGTTCTTC

size: NA
D: NA
V: TRBV30
J: TRBJ2-5
CDR3: CAWQLSAAQETQYF
DNA: TGTGCCTGGCAATTGTCGGCAGCCCAAGAGACCCAGTACTTC

size: NA
D: NA
V: TRBV5-1
J: TRBJ2-3
CDR3: CASRASTDTQYF
DNA: TGCGCCAGCAGGGCTAGCACAGATACGCAGTATTTT

size: NA
D: NA
V: TRBV2
J: TRBJ2-2
CDR3: CASRRDSANTGELFF
DNA: TGTGCCAGCAGAAGGGACTCCGCGAACACCGGGGAGCTGTTTTTT

size: NA
D: NA
V: TRBV5-1
J: TRBJ2-1
CDR3: CASSLQGNEQFF
DNA: TGCGCCAGCAGCCTTCAGGGGAATGAGCAGTTCTTC

size: NA
D: TRBD2
V: TRBV5-4
J: TRBJ2-2
CDR3: CASSLASGITGELFF
DNA: TGTGCCAGCAGCTTGGCTAGCGGGATCACCGGGGAGCTGTTTTTT

size: NA
D: TRBD1
V: TRBV28
J: TRBJ2-4
CDR3: CASSYFYGTGGLLAKNIQYF
DNA: TGTGCCAGCAGCTATTTTTACGGGACAGGGGGCCTTCTAGCCAAAAACATTCAGTACTTC

size: NA
D: NA
V: TRBV29-1
J: TRBJ2-6
CDR3: CSVEERAGANVLTF
DNA: TGCAGCGTTGAAGAAAGGGCTGGGGCCAACGTCCTGACTTTC

size: few
D: TRBD1
V: TRBV6-6
J: TRBJ2-1
CDR3: CASSYLGQGNDEQFF
DNA: TGTGCCAGCAGTTACCTGGGACAGGGGAATGATGAGCAGTTCTTC

size: NA
D: NA
V: TRBV9
J: TRBJ1-1
CDR3: CASSEGRTRMNTEAFF
DNA: TGTGCCAGCAGCGAGGGGAGGACACGGATGAACACTGAAGCTTTCTTT

size: NA
D: TRBD2
V: TRBV7-6
J: TRBJ2-4
CDR3: CASSYNAGGYQNGNIQYF
DNA: TGTGCCAGCAGCTACAACGCGGGGGGATACCAAAACGGGAACATTCAGTACTTC

size: NA
D: NA
V: TRBV30
J: TRBJ2-5
CDR3: CAANRQQETQYF
DNA: TGTGCGGCTAACAGACAACAAGAGACCCAGTACTTC

size: NA
D: NA
V: TRBV7-9
J: TRBJ1-4
CDR3: CASSLTEIPTNEKLFF
DNA: TGTGCCAGCAGCTTAACAGAGATCCCAACTAATGAAAAACTGTTTTTT

size: NA
D: NA
V: TRBV18
J: TRBJ1-2
CDR3: CASSPNRDNYGYTF
DNA: TGTGCCAGCTCACCAAACAGGGACAACTATGGCTACACCTTC

size: few
D: NA
V: TRBV5-4
J: TRBJ1-3
CDR3: CASSPGHISGNTIYF
DNA: TGTGCCAGCAGCCCGGGACATATTTCAGGAAACACCATATATTTT

size: NA
D: TRBD1
V: TRBV7-2
J: TRBJ2-7
CDR3: CASSSQGQGVGEQYF
DNA: TGTGCCAGCAGCAGTCAGGGACAGGGGGTAGGCGAGCAGTACTTC

size: once
D: TRBD2
V: TRBV6-1
J: TRBJ2-7
CDR3: CASGLLAGEVLEQYF
DNA: TGTGCCAGCGGACTACTAGCGGGAGAGGTACTGGAACAGTACTTC

size: NA
D: NA
V: TRBV4-2
J: TRBJ1-3
CDR3: CASSQDALSGNTIYF
DNA: TGTGCCAGCAGCCAAGATGCCTTGTCTGGAAACACCATATATTTT

size: NA
D: NA
V: TRBV6-5
J: TRBJ2-3
CDR3: CASSPAAVTDTQYF
DNA: TGTGCCAGCAGTCCAGCCGCGGTCACAGATACGCAGTATTTT

size: NA
D: NA
V: TRBV12-5
J: TRBJ2-5
CDR3: CASGPRLETQYF
DNA: TGTGCTAGTGGCCCTCGACTAGAGACCCAGTACTTC

size: NA
D: NA
V: TRBV7-2
J: TRBJ1-5
CDR3: CASSRLQSTQPQHF
DNA: TGTGCCAGCAGCCGCCTACAGTCTACTCAGCCCCAGCATTTT

size: NA
D: NA
V: TRBV4-2
J: TRBJ1-1
CDR3: CASSQELTQGNTEAFF
DNA: TGTGCCAGCAGCCAAGAACTAACACAGGGGAACACTGAAGCTTTCTTT

size: NA
D: NA
V: TRBV6-5
J: TRBJ2-4
CDR3: CASSYVGGAHIQYF
DNA: TGTGCCAGCAGTTACGTTGGCGGGGCGCACATTCAGTACTTC

size: NA
D: NA
V: TRBV4-1
J: TRBJ1-5
CDR3: CASSQGLNQPQHF
DNA: TGCGCCAGCAGCCAAGGGCTGAATCAGCCCCAGCATTTT

size: NA
D: TRBD2
V: TRBV10-3
J: TRBJ2-3
CDR3: CAIRGIAGTSTDTQYF
DNA: TGTGCCATCAGGGGGATAGCGGGGACTAGCACAGATACGCAGTATTTT

size: NA
D: NA
V: TRBV28
J: TRBJ1-2
CDR3: CASSSPGGPKSYTF
DNA: TGTGCCAGCAGCTCACCTGGGGGGCCTAAAAGCTACACCTTC

size: NA
D: TRBD2
V: TRBV7-2
J: TRBJ2-7
CDR3: CASSITGTSGSYEQYF
DNA: TGTGCCAGCAGCATTACCGGGACTAGCGGGAGTTACGAGCAGTACTTC